This TCR beta chain was recovered during a study of tumor-infiltrating lymphocytes in primary liver carcinoma (dated by TCRdb to the late 2010s). In the study overall: Between November 2015 and March 2016, about five patients in China with histopathologically diagnosed primary liver carcinoma had their tumors surgically resected. The five patients, three men and two women aged 30 to 69 years, had hepatocellular carcinoma (four) or combined HCC and intrahepatic cholangiocarcinoma (one). Tumors of the five patients were stage T1-T3 N0M0 with maximum diameters of roughly 4.2 to 10 cm. Each sample produced roughly 3.5 to 7.5 million productive TCRbeta reads, and read depth showed no significant difference between tissue types. TCRbeta repertoire sequencing, expression microarrays and whole-exome sequencing were combined in the study across five regions of each liver tumor, with adjacent normal tissue and blood also included. A total of 35 or so specimens from 5 patients went through TCRbeta repertoire sequencing, namely 25 tumor regions, 5 adjacent noncancerous liver tissues and 5 peripheral blood samples. Repertoires from technical replicates were highly reproducible, with mean shared-clone rates about 0.88 and correlation coefficients above 0.98.

Counted from cysteine to phenylalanine, this CDR3 has 15 amino acids. Kept here is only the CDR3 DNA, which spans 45 bases and is read in frame from base 1. Per the germline V gene (reference sequence), SGHKS is the CDR1 and YYEKEE is the CDR2. TCRbeta-specific cDNA was reverse-transcribed from about 500 ng total RNA using a constant-region primer and ProtoScript II reverse transcriptase. TCRbeta libraries were built with three nested multiplex PCR rounds, a slightly modified ARM-PCR procedure. Each of the first two PCR rounds ran for about 10 cycles and used multiplex TRBV1-TRBV30 forward primers together with a Cbeta reverse primer. Sample barcodes and Illumina adapters were attached in a final 25-cycle PCR using Deep VentR polymerase. Before sequencing, amplicons between 200 and 500 bp were purified from gel using a QIAquick gel extraction kit. TCRbeta amplicons were sequenced on an Illumina HiSeq 2500 with 250-bp paired-end reads. The authors' analysis ran thus. Trimmomatic v0.33 was used to quality-trim the reads, and FLASH v1.2.11 was used to merge paired reads so that full CDR3 sequences could be recovered. V, D and J germline segments were assigned to the rearranged TCRbeta sequences by MiGEC v1.2.1b. Clonotype statistics and Shannon-Wiener diversity indices were calculated with VDJtools v1.0.0. To reduce sampling bias, subsequent analyses other than the diversity analysis used only the 250 most abundant clonotypes in each sample. TCRdb reran the public reads through fastp at Q25 and MiXCR, keeping productive beta chains. Rows with one shared CDR3 protein collapse into an entry with the most common genes and DNA. TCRdb's processing, not the authors', yielded these V and J calls. The sample table holds about 200,000 distinct CDR3 sequences, of which 65% were seen once. The ten largest account for around 7.1% of the sample.

As concerns this clonotype: Its antigen is not yet known. Compared with germline, one end of the junction differs, possibly owing to a read error.

Results the study describes overall, beyond this receptor: The top 250 clones made up a significantly larger repertoire fraction in tumors than in blood (p = 0.039). Repertoire overlap was found to be higher between tumor regions (mean roughly 36%) than between tumor-adjacent (about 17%) or tumor-blood (about 14%) pairs, consistent with antigen-driven expansion. Only five or six patients were included in the study, and the authors note that the findings should be validated in a larger study. Only the TCR beta chain was sequenced, which likely underestimates true repertoire diversity because unpaired alpha chains were not captured. Bulk unsorted samples precluded comparing CD4+ and CD8+ T cell repertoires.

TRIzol reagent was used to extract blood RNA from unsorted whole blood, while the DNeasy Blood & Tissue kit provided the germline DNA. Chronic HBV infection was present in the patients, and the patients were treatment-naive at sampling. Before surgery, about 4 milliliters of peripheral blood were collected into K2EDTA tubes. The sequence came from a woman in her fifties or sixties with primary liver carcinoma and hepatitis B virus infection. This sequence uses TRBV5-5 and TRBJ2-7; 9 central nucleotides agree with TRBD1. Material for sequencing was peripheral blood. The nucleotide sequence is given as TGTGCTAGCAGCAGGCGACAGGGGGACGGATACGAGCAGCACTTC. Translated, this gives CASSRRQGDGYEQHF.